The 32 T cell receptor beta chains below were found in one sample sequenced in a study of neurological immune-mediated disorders. TCRdb itself ran the 5' RACE reads through MiXCR, one entry per CDR3 protein. The sample lists about 55,000 distinct CDR3 sequences; roughly 4.4% were seen once. The sequencing input was PBMCs. The receptors shown here come from a man aged 45-65 years with multiple sclerosis.

This clonotype has ten or more counts. At one end, the junction sequence differs from germline, possibly due to a read error. This chain links TRBV5-6 with TRBJ2-3, with 7 bases aligning to TRBD2. Germline V gene data show CDR1 as SGHDT and CDR2 as YYEEEE. The CDR3 covers 16 residues. The CDR3 coding sequence is TGTGCCAGCAGTTTGGTGCGGGGGATAAGCACAGATACGCAGTATTTT. Translating gives CASSLVRGISTDTQYF.

In this sample, this clonotype turned up many times. The rearrangement uses TRBV7-6 and TRBJ2-1, with 10 positions matching TRBD1. Germline V gene lookup returns CDR1 SGHVS and CDR2 FNYEAQ. After removal of 1 base from V and 14 bases from J, the junction contained 14 bases not matched to a gene. The CDR3 loop spans 16 amino acids. The CDR3 nucleotides read TGTGCCAGCAGCTTAGGGGGGGGACAGGGGTACGAATCTGAGTTCTTC. Translating it yields CASSLGGGQGYESEFF.

This clonotype was observed many times. The chain has TRBV4-1 and TRBJ1-6; 7 nucleotides match TRBD1. Germline V lookup: CDR1 MGHRA, CDR2 YSYEKL. The CDR3 is 16 residues long. V was clipped by 1 base and J by 4 bases; unmatched bases: 4. CDR3 residues: CASSQGQGGYNSPLHF. DNA for the CDR3: TGCGCCAGCAGCCAAGGCCAGGGGGGTTATAATTCACCCCTCCACTTT.

This clonotype was recorded a few times. The gene calls are TRBV6-5 and TRBJ2-1; 9 bases line up with TRBD1. J gave up 6 bases and V 5 bases, and 5 bases lay outside the gene matches. CDR3 length: 14 amino acids. Germline V gives CDR1 MNHEY, CDR2 SVGAGI. Here the CDR3 DNA reads TGTGCCAGCAGTCGACCGGGACAGGGCAATGAGCAGTTCTTC. Translating gives CASSRPGQGNEQFF.

This clonotype was observed many times. This chain connects TRBV5-1 to TRBJ2-7, with D unresolved. Per germline, CDR1 SGHRS and CDR2 YFSETQ. V was shortened by 2 bases and J by 5 bases, with 14 bases between the two germline ends. The CDR3 has 14 amino acids. The CDR3 DNA is TGCGCCAGCAGCTTCATAGGGCACGGAGACGAGCAGTACTTC. It specifies CASSFIGHGDEQYF.

The chain recombines TRBV7-7 with TRBJ2-1, with TRBD2 as a possible D gene (6 bases). The germline gives CDR1 SSHAT, CDR2 FNYEAQ (reference sequence). The CDR3 contains 19 residues. With 2 bases removed from V and 12 bases from J, the gap between germline ends came to 32 bases. In nucleotides, the CDR3 is TGTGCCAGCAGCTTATTAATGTTTCCGGCTAGCGAGAAAACTTTAGTGCAGTTCTTC. Its translation is CASSLLMFPASEKTLVQFF.

This clonotype has ten or more counts. This chain links TRBV6-5 with TRBJ2-1; possibly TRBD1 for D (6 bases). Looked up from germline, CDR1 is MNHEY and CDR2 is SVGAGI. CDR3 size: 15 residues. Trimming removed 6 bases at V and 2 bases at J, with 14 bases between. The CDR3 loop is CASSRDTNPYNEQFF. CDR3 in DNA: TGTGCCAGCAGCCGGGACACTAACCCCTACAATGAGCAGTTCTTC.

This clonotype was detected many times. The genes are TRBV5-4 and TRBJ2-1; 11 bases line up with TRBD2. Per the germline V gene, CDR1 is SGHNT and CDR2 is YYREEE (reference sequence). V shed 4 bases, J shed 4 bases, and the junction held 7 bases outside the gene matches. This CDR3 has 16 amino acids. The CDR3: CASSPPGLAAYNEQFF. Here the CDR3 DNA reads TGTGCCAGCAGCCCCCCGGGACTAGCGGCGTACAATGAGCAGTTCTTC.

This clonotype was observed at least ten times. The chain has TRBV5-6 and TRBJ2-1; no firm D call. Trimming shortened V by 1 base and J by 2 bases, and 10 bases separated the two germline ends. In germline, CDR1 is SGHDT, CDR2 YYEEEE. The CDR3 totals 15 residues. In DNA form, the CDR3 reads TGTGCCAGCAGCTTGCCGCCTAGAACCTACAATGAGCAGTTCTTC. Residues: CASSLPPRTYNEQFF.

This clonotype was recorded a few times. This sequence joins TRBV4-2 and TRBJ2-3, with 9 bases aligning to TRBD2. V lost 3 bases, J lost 4 bases, and 5 bases stayed unmatched. The CDR3 spans 15 residues. Germline loops: CDR1 LGHNA, CDR2 YNFKEQ. The CDR3 spells CASSQREGRADTQYF. CDR3 in DNA: TGTGCCAGCAGCCAGCGGGAGGGCCGTGCAGATACGCAGTATTTT.

In this sample, this clonotype turned up many times. V and J are TRBV4-1 and TRBJ1-1; 8 nucleotides line up with TRBD1. Germline V gene lookup returns CDR1 MGHRA and CDR2 YSYEKL. This CDR3 has 14 residues. Trimming removed 0 bases from V and 6 bases from J; junction bases left unmatched: 3. This CDR3 reads CASSQEEQGAEAFF. The CDR3 DNA is TGCGCCAGCAGCCAAGAGGAACAGGGGGCTGAAGCTTTCTTT.

This clonotype has at least ten counts. V usage is TRBV12-3 or TRBV12-4 and J usage is TRBJ1-2, with D possibly matching TRBD1 (5 bases). The CDR3 is 15 residues long. Trimming took off 7 bases at V and 2 bases at J, with 17 bases between the two ends. DNA for the CDR3: TGTGCCAGCACCATCGACAGCTTTATCAACTATGGCTACACCTTC. It yields the protein CASTIDSFINYGYTF.

This clonotype appeared many times. The V gene is TRBV11-2, the J gene TRBJ1-4; no reliable D call. The CDR3 is 17 residues long. V dropped 2 bases and J dropped 11 bases, with 24 bases sitting between them. The germline V gene has CDR1 SGHAT and CDR2 FQNNGV. CDR3 in DNA: TGTGCCAGCAGCTTAAGCTATACGACTGCTGGCCTAAAGAAACTGTTTTTT. It is translated as CASSLSYTTAGLKKLFF.

V gene TRBV4-1 combines with J gene TRBJ2-1; no reliable D call. Germline-derived CDR1 and CDR2 are MGHRA and YSYEKL. This CDR3 comprises 16 residues. The V gene lost 0 bases and the J gene lost 5 bases, with 14 bases spanning the gap. CDR3: CASSQDWRVPHNEQFF. The CDR3 DNA is TGCGCCAGCAGCCAAGATTGGCGTGTCCCCCACAATGAGCAGTTCTTC.

This clonotype was counted at least ten times. The chain combines TRBV10-2 with TRBJ1-2, with 7 bases that match TRBD1. The CDR3 is 14 amino acids. CDR1 and CDR2 (germline): WSHSY, SAAADI. Germline trimming cut 2 bases from V and 5 bases from J; bases unmatched to any gene: 5. Here the CDR3 reads CASSERGQQYGYTF. The CDR3, as DNA: TGCGCCAGCAGTGAGAGGGGGCAACAGTATGGCTACACCTTC.

V is TRBV18 and J is TRBJ2-7; D is unresolved. V was pared by 2 bases and J by 6 bases, with 17 bases between. Looked up from germline, CDR1 is KGHSH and CDR2 is LQKENI. The CDR3 contains 15 residues. In DNA, the CDR3 is TGTGCCAGCTCACCAAATTTTAAGGGTCCAAGCGAGCAGTACTTC. Encoded protein: CASSPNFKGPSEQYF.

This clonotype occurred many times. The V gene is TRBV20-1, the J gene TRBJ2-3, with TRBD1 matching over 10 bases. CDR3 size: 20 residues. V lost 0 bases, J lost 2 bases, and 17 bases stayed unmatched. Germline CDR1 and CDR2: DFQATT and SNEGSKA (reference sequence). The DNA for the CDR3 is TGCAGTGCTAGAGATCGCGGACAGGGGGGACTCCGGTCGGTCACAGATACGCAGTATTTT. It translates to CSARDRGQGGLRSVTDTQYF.

This clonotype has a count of ten or more. The chain is built from TRBV20-1 and TRBJ2-3, with unresolved D. V was cut by 2 bases and J by 4 bases, with 13 bases left in between. CDR3 length equals 14 residues. From germline, CDR1 is DFQATT and CDR2 SNEGSKA (reference sequence). The CDR3: CSARSRKGADTQYF. As DNA, the CDR3 is TGCAGTGCTAGATCCAGAAAAGGTGCAGATACGCAGTATTTT.

This clonotype showed up many times. The chain couples TRBV6-5 to TRBJ2-1; 9 bases match TRBD2. The CDR3 is 13 amino acids. V dropped 0 bases and J dropped 12; count of bases not matched to a gene: 3. Germline V gives CDR1 MNHEY, CDR2 SVGAGI. CDR3 loop: CASSYSPSGTQFF. In DNA form, the CDR3 reads TGTGCCAGCAGTTACTCACCTAGCGGGACGCAGTTCTTC.

This clonotype was observed at least ten times. The genes are TRBV29-1 and TRBJ2-7, with 8 nucleotides matching TRBD2. V lost 5 bases to trimming and J lost 2 bases; unmatched junction nucleotides: 5. The CDR3 loop spans 13 amino acids. Looked up from germline, CDR1 is SQVTM and CDR2 is ANQGSEA. Here the CDR3 reads CSVPAGGTYEQYF. The CDR3 coding sequence is TGCAGCGTTCCCGCGGGGGGAACCTACGAGCAGTACTTC.

This clonotype has ten or more counts. V is TRBV5-1 and J is TRBJ2-3; possible D gene TRBD2, 5 bases. V was trimmed by 4 bases and J by 0 bases, leaving 21 bases between them. CDR1 and CDR2 from the germline V gene are SGHRS and YFSETQ. The CDR3 has 18 amino acids. DNA of the CDR3: TGCGCCAGCAGCACCCAGCCCCCGGGGTACACTAGCACAGATACGCAGTATTTT. This gives the protein CASSTQPPGYTSTDTQYF.

This clonotype was seen at least ten times. The chain recombines TRBV6-5 with TRBJ2-7; TRBD1 matches 7 bases. The trim removed 2 bases at V and 2 bases at J, leaving 6 bases unmatched. Germline CDR1 and CDR2: MNHEY and SVGAGI. The CDR3 sequence is 15 residues long. CDR3 nucleotides: TGTGCCAGCAGTTACGCAGGGGGTCGTACCTACGAGCAGTACTTC. Its protein product is CASSYAGGRTYEQYF.

This clonotype was seen many times. The gene calls are TRBV7-8 and TRBJ1-5; 7 bases are shared with TRBD1. CDR3 size: 17 residues. After removal of 1 base from V and 0 bases from J, the junction contained 6 bases not matched to a gene. The germline V gene has CDR1 SGHVS and CDR2 FQNEAQ. The CDR3 sequence: CASSLDRGLNSNQPQHF. DNA for the CDR3: TGTGCCAGCAGCTTAGACAGGGGCCTGAATAGCAATCAGCCCCAGCATTTT.

This clonotype was found many times. This chain links TRBV7-9 with TRBJ2-5; D uncertain. V dropped 10 bases and J dropped 1 base, with 16 bases sitting between them. The germline gives CDR1 SEHNR, CDR2 FQNEAQ (reference sequence). CDR3 length equals 14 residues. The CDR3 protein is CATAILNSQETQYF. As DNA, the CDR3 is TGTGCCACAGCCATATTGAACTCCCAAGAGACCCAGTACTTC.

This clonotype was observed at least ten times. The chain is built from TRBV12-3 or TRBV12-4 and TRBJ2-1; TRBD2 aligns across 11 bases. The CDR3 covers 15 residues. V was pared by 5 bases and J by 10 bases, with 10 bases of the junction left unmatched. The CDR3 protein is CASSTTGTSGREQFF. The CDR3 DNA follows: TGTGCCAGCAGTACAACCGGGACTAGCGGTCGGGAGCAGTTCTTC.

With respect to this clonotype: This sequence may be a read error, since a much larger clone differs from it by one base. This chain's CDR3 is CAIQGKGEYGYTF. In DNA form, the CDR3 reads TGTGCCATCCAGGGAAAGGGGGAATATGGCTACACCTTC. The chain carries TRBV10-3 and TRBJ1-2; tentative D call: TRBD1 (6 bases). This CDR3 has 13 amino acids. V lost 8 bases and J 5 bases, leaving 15 bases between the germline ends. The germline V gene has CDR1 ENHRY and CDR2 SYGVKD.

At least ten counts were recorded for this clonotype. This chain connects TRBV20-1 to TRBJ1-6; D possibly corresponds to TRBD1 (6 bases). The germline CDR1 and CDR2 sequences are DFQATT and SNEGSKA (reference sequence). Trimming removed 1 base from V and 7 bases from J, with 11 bases in between. This CDR3 comprises 14 residues. CDR3 in amino acids: CSARGGGGNSPLHF. The CDR3, as DNA: TGCAGTGCTAGAGGCGGAGGGGGGAATTCACCCCTCCACTTT.

For this clonotype: A clone one base away is much larger, so this may be a read error. V and J are TRBV28 and TRBJ2-6; TRBD1 matches 9 bases. This CDR3 is built from 16 residues. The germline V gene has CDR1 MDHEN and CDR2 SYDVKM. The CDR3 DNA follows: TGTGCCAGCTCTGGGACAGGGTTAACTGGGGCCAAAGTCCTGACTTTC. Translating gives CASSGTGLTGAKVLTF. Based on the CDR3 plus reference TRBV28 and TRBJ2-6, the full variable domain is DVKVTQSSRYLVKRTGEKVFLECVQDMDHENMFWYRQDPGLGLRLIYFSYDVKMKEKGDIPEGYSVSREKKERFSLILESASTNQTSMYLCASSGTGLTGAKVLTFGAGSRLTVL.

Many counts were recorded for this clonotype. V gene TRBV12-3 or TRBV12-4 combines with J gene TRBJ2-2, with 9 bases aligning to TRBD2. This CDR3 contains 15 residues. Trimming at V came to 8 bases and at J to 5 bases, leaving 9 bases not matched to a gene. The CDR3 nucleotides read TGTGCCAGCTGTTCTAGCGGGAAAGGGACCGGGGAGCTGTTTTTT. The encoded protein is CASCSSGKGTGELFF.

This clonotype was recorded at least ten times. The V call is TRBV10-3, the J call TRBJ1-1, with 7 bases identical to TRBD1. CDR1 ENHRY and CDR2 SYGVKD come from the germline V gene. This CDR3 spans 14 amino acids. After removal of 10 bases from V and 4 bases from J, the junction contained 12 bases not matched to a gene. The CDR3 here is CATRQGGLGTEAFF. The CDR3, as DNA: TGTGCCACGCGACAGGGTGGCTTGGGCACTGAAGCTTTCTTT.

A few counts support this clonotype. The rearrangement joins TRBV20-1 to TRBJ2-7; perhaps TRBD1 as D (5 bases). The length of the CDR3 is 11 residues. The V gene's germline CDR1 is DFQATT and CDR2 SNEGSKA (reference sequence). V lost 4 bases and J lost 4, with 8 bases in between. The CDR3 spells CSANQGYEQYF. The CDR3 DNA reads TGCAGTGCTAATCAGGGTTACGAGCAGTACTTC.

The rearrangement uses TRBV6-2 or TRBV6-3 and TRBJ2-3, with a tentative D call TRBD2 (6 bases). The CDR3 runs 14 residues. The V end lost 8 bases, the J end lost 4 bases, and 16 bases lay between the germline ends. Per the germline V gene, CDR1 is MNHEY and CDR2 is SVGEGT. The CDR3: CASGGQGGADTQYF. The DNA for the CDR3 is TGTGCCAGCGGTGGGCAGGGAGGAGCAGATACGCAGTATTTT.